The rows below give T cell receptor beta chains drawn from one sample of a study of cytomegalovirus exposure and HLA in healthy donors. The data were produced by immunoSEQ multiplex PCR, yet TCRdb's version contains in-frame clones alone and is incomplete. The data show about 97,000 clones, around 9.6% seen once. Sequencing was carried out using PBMCs. The receptors shown here come from a man aged 50 or older in good health and CMV-seropositive. Both conserved end residues are part of each CDR3. A D gene is named only where the DNA matches it firmly.

TRBV7-9,NA,CASSTSAGAGDTQYF
TRBV5-4,NA,CASSLVGGLSPLHF
TRBV14,NA,CASSQALHTSYEQYF
TRBV18,TRBD1,CASSHRGYEQYF
TRBV5-1,NA,CASSLAGDSGELFF
TRBV29-1,NA,CSVDSSREAFF
TRBV27,TRBD2,CASSLRSGLAANTGELFF
TRBV5-4,TRBD1,CASSLGTGGAGLNEQFF
TRBV5-1,NA,CASSSDSNYGYTF
TRBV6-6,TRBD2,CASSYRAGVLNNEQFF
TRBV15,TRBD1,CATSNDRGQGGYTF
TRBV28,TRBD1,CASSSAQGTENQPQHF
TRBV7-2,TRBD2,CASSLAASGSHEQFF
TRBV5-1,TRBD2,CASSSQAGGTGELFF
TRBV5-4,NA,CASSLEQSYNEQFF
TRBV27,TRBD2,CASSPSGVPHNEQFF
TRBV10-1,TRBD1,CASKEPDRDEQYF
TRBV7-9,NA,CASTGGNYNEQFF
TRBV4-1,TRBD1,CASSQLQGMETQYF
TRBV7-8,TRBD1,CASSSGQGHNSPLHF
TRBV10-3,NA,CAISDGEGGTEAFF
TRBV6-1,TRBD2,CASSLGLDIYNEQFF
TRBV7-2,NA,CASSWRESEQYF
TRBV7-2,NA,CASSLNFPYNEQFF
TRBV4-2,NA,CASSQDRTYTGELFF
TRBV4-3,NA,CASSQVGGSTDTQYF
TRBV30,NA,CAWGGEERRYEQYF
TRBV30,NA,CAGTGPGGATQYF
TRBV28,TRBD2,CASSPGGGRETQYF
TRBV4-1,NA,CASSQDPTGPFYEQYF
TRBV2,NA,CASSFSGRGFGELFF
TRBV9,NA,CASSVQDRNTIYF
TRBV19,TRBD1,CASSKEGAWTEAFF
TRBV7-8,TRBD1,CASSTNVGQGSYEQYF
TRBV28,NA,CASRRGRGVFYGYTF
TRBV6-5,TRBD2,CASRPPGLVEQFF
TRBV18,TRBD2,CASSPTSGTLYEQYF